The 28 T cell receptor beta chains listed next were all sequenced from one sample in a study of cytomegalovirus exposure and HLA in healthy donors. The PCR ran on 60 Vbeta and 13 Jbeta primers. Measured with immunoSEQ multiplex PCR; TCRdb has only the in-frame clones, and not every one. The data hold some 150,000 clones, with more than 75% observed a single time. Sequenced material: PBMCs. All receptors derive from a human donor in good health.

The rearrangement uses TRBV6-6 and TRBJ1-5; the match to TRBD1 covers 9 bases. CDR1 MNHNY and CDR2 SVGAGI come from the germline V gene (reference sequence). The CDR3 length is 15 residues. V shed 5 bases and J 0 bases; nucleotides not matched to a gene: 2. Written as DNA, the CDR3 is TGTGCCAGCAGTGGGGGACAGGGTAGCAATCAGCCCCAGCATTTT. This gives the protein CASSGGQGSNQPQHF.

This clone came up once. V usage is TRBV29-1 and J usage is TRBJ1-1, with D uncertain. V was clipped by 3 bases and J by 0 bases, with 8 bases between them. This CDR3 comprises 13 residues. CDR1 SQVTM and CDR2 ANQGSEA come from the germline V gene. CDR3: CSVERDLNTEAFF. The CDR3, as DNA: TGCAGCGTTGAGCGGGATTTGAACACTGAAGCTTTCTTT. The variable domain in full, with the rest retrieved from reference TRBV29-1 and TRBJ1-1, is SAVISQKPSRDICQRGTSLTIQCQVDSQVTMMFWYRQQPGQSLTLIATANQGSEATYESGFVIDKFPISRPNLTFSTLTVSNMSPEDSSIYLCSVERDLNTEAFFGQGTRLTVV.

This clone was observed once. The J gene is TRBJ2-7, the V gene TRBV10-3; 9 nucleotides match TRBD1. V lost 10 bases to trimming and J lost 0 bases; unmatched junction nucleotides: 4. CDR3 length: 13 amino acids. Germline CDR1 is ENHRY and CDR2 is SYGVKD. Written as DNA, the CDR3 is TGTGCCAGCTCACAGGGGGCCTCCTACGAGCAGTACTTC. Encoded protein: CASSQGASYEQYF.

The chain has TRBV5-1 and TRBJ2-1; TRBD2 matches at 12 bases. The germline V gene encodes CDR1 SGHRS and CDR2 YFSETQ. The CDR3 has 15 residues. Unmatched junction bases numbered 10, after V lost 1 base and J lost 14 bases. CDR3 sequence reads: CASSLYPSGRAVEFF. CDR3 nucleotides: TGCGCCAGCAGCTTGTATCCTAGCGGGAGGGCCGTAGAGTTCTTC.

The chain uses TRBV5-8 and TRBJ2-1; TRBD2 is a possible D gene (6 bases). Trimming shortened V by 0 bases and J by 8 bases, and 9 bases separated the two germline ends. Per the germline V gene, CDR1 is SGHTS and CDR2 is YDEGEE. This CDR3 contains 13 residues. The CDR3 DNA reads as TGTGCCAGCAGCTTGGCCTCGGGAGATGAGCAGTTCTTC. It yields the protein CASSLASGDEQFF.

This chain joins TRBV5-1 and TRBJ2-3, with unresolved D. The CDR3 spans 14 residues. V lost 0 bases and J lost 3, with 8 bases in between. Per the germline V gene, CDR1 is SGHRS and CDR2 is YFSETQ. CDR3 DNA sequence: TGCGCCAGCAGCTTGGACTCATTGACAGATACGCAGTATTTT. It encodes CASSLDSLTDTQYF.

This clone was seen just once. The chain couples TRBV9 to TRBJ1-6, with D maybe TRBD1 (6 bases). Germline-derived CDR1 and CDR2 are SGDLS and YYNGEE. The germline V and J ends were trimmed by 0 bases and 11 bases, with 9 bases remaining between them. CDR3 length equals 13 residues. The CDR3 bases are TGTGCCAGCAGCGTAGGACGGGACACACCCCTCCACTTT. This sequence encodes CASSVGRDTPLHF.

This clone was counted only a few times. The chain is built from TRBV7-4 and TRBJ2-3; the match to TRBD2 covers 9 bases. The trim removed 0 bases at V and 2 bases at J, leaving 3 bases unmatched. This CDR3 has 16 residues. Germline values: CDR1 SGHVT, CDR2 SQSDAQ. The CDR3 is CASSLASGGYTDTQYF. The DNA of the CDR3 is TGTGCCAGCAGCTTAGCTAGCGGGGGTTACACAGATACGCAGTATTTT.

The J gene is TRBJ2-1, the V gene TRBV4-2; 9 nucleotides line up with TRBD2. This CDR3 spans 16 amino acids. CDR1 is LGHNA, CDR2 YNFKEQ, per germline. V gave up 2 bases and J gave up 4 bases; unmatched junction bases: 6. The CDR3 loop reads CASSQSGGRNYNEQFF. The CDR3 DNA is TGTGCCAGCAGCCAAAGCGGGGGGCGCAATTACAATGAGCAGTTCTTC.

The CDR3 region has the DNA TGTGCCAGCAGCTGGGACAGACGACTAGCGGAGGAACAAGAGACCCAGTACTTC. It yields the protein CASSWDRRLAEEQETQYF. The chain has TRBV5-4 and TRBJ2-5, with TRBD2 identical over 9 bases. This CDR3 comprises 18 residues. V shed 3 bases and J 2 bases; nucleotides not matched to a gene: 14. Germline lookup yields CDR1 SGHNT and CDR2 YYREEE (reference sequence).

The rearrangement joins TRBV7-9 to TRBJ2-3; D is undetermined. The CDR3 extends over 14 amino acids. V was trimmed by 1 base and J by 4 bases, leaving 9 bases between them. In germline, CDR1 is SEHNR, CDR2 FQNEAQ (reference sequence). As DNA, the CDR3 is TGTGCCAGCAGCTTAGTGGTAGATCCAGATACGCAGTATTTT. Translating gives CASSLVVDPDTQYF.

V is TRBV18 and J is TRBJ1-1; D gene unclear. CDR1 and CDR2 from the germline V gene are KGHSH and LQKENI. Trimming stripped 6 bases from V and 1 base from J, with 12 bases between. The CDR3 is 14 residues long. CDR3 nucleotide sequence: TGTGCCAGCTCGGTAAGACTGGAGAACACTGAAGCTTTCTTT. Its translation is CASSVRLENTEAFF.

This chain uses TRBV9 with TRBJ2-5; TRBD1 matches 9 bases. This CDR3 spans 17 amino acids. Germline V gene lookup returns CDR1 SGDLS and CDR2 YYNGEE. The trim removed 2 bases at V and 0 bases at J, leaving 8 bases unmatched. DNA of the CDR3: TGTGCCAGCAGCGTCGGGACAGGGATCAAGTACCAAGAGACCCAGTACTTC. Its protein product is CASSVGTGIKYQETQYF.

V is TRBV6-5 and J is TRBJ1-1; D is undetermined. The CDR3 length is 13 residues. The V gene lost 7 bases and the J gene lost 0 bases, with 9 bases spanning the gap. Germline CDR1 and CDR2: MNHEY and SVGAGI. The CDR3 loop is CASMTRVNTEAFF. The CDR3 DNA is TGTGCCAGCATGACTAGGGTGAACACTGAAGCTTTCTTT.

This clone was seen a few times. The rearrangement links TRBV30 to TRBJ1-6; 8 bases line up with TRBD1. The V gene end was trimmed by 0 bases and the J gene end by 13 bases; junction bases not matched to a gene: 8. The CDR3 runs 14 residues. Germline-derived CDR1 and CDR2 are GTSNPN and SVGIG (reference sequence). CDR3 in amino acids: CAWSVGQVKSPLHF. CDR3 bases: TGTGCCTGGAGTGTGGGACAGGTAAAGTCGCCCCTCCACTTT.

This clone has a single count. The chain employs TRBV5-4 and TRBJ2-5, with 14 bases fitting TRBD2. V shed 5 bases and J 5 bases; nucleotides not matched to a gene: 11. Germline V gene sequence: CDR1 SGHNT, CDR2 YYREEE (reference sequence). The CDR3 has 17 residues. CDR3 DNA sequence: TGTGCCAGCAGTCCGACTAGCGGGGGGGCACGAGGCGAGACCCAGTACTTC. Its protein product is CASSPTSGGARGETQYF.

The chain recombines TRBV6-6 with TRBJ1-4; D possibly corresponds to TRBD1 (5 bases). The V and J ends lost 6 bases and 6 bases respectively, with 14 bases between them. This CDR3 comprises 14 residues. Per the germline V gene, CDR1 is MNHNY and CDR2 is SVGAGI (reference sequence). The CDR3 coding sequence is TGTGCCAGCAGGCACGACAGTACATATGAAAAACTGTTTTTT. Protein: CASRHDSTYEKLFF.

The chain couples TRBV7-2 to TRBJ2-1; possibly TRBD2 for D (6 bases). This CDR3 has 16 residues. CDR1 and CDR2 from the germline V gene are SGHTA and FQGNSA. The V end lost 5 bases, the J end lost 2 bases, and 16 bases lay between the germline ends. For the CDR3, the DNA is TGTGCCAGCAGCCTCACGAAACGCGGGGCCTACAATGAGCAGTTCTTC. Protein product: CASSLTKRGAYNEQFF.

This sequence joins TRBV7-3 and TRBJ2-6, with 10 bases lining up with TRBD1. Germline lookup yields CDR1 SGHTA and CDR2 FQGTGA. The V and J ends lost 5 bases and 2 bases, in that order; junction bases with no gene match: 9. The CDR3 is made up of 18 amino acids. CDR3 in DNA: TGTGCCAGCAGCGCCTCTGGGACAGGGGTGCCTGGGGCCAACGTCCTGACTTTC. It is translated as CASSASGTGVPGANVLTF.

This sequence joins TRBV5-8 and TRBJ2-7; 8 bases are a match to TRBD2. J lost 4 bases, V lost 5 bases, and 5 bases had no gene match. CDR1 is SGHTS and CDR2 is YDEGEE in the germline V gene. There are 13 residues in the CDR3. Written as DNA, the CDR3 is TGTGCCAGCAGTCCGGGGGGGGGTTACGAGCAGTACTTC. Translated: CASSPGGGYEQYF. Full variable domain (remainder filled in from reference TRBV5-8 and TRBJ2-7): EAGVTQSPTHLIKTRGQQATLRCSPISGHTSVYWYQQALGLGLQFLLWYDEGEERNRGNFPPRFSGRQFPNYSSELNVNALELEDSALYLCASSPGGGYEQYFGPGTRLTVT.

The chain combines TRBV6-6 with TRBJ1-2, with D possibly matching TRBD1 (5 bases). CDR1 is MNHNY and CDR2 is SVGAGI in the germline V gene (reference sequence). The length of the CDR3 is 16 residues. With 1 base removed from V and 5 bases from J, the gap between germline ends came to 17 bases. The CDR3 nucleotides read TGTGCCAGCAGTTACTTGGGCGGGGACGGGGGGTATGGCTACACCTTC. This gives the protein CASSYLGGDGGYGYTF.

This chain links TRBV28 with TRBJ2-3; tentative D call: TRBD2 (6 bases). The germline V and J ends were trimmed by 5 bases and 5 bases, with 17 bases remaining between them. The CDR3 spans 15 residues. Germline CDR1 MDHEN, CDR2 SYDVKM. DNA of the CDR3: TGTGCCAGCAGTCGAGGAGGGCCAGAGAGAGATACGCAGTATTTT. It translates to CASSRGGPERDTQYF.

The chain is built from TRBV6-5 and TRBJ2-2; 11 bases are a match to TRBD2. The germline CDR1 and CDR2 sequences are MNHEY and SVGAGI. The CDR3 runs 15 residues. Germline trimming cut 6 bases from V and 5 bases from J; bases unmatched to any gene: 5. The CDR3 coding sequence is TGTGCCAGCAGCAAACTAGCGGGGGATACCGGGGAGCTGTTTTTT. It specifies CASSKLAGDTGELFF.

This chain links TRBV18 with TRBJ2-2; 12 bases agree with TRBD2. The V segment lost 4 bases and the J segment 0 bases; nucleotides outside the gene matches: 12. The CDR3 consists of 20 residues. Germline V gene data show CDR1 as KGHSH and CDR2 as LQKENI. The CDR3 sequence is CASSRITGTSGPANTGELFF. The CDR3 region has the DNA TGTGCCAGCTCACGAATTACCGGGACTAGCGGGCCCGCGAACACCGGGGAGCTGTTTTTT.

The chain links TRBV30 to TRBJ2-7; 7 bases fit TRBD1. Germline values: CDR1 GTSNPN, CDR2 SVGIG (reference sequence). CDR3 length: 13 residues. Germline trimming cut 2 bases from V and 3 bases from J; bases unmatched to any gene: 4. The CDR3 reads CAWSRDSFYEQYF. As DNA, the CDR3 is TGTGCCTGGAGTCGGGACAGCTTCTACGAGCAGTACTTC.

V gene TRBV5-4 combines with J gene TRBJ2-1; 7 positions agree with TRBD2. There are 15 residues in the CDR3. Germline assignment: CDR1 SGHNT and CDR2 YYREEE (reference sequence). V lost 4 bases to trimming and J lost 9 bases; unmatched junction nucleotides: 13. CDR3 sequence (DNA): TGTGCCAGCAGCACCACGGGACTAACAAGGGGTGAGCAGTTCTTC. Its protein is CASSTTGLTRGEQFF.

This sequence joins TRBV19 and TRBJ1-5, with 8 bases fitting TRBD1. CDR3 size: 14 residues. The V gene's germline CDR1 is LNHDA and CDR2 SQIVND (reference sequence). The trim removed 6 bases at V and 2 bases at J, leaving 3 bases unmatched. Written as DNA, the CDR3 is TGTGCCAGTAGACTGACAGGGGGCAATCAGCCCCAGCATTTT. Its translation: CASRLTGGNQPQHF.

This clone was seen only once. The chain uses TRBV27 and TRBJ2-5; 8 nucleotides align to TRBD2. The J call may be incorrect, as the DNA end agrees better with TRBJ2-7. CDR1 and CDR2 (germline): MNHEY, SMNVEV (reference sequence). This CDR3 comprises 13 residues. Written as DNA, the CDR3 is TGTGCCAGCAGCCCCGGGACTAGTCCCGAGCAGTACTTC. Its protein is CASSPGTSPEQYF.